The 17 T cell receptor beta chains presented below share a single source sample, sequenced in a study of blood T cells in healthy people across ages. The second PCR ran about 6 to 11 cycles with a sample-barcoded 5' primer and J-beta primers. TCRdb recomputed calls from the 5' RACE reads with MiXCR, one row per CDR3 protein. The sample has some 1,000,000 distinct CDR3 sequences; about 23% are singletons. This sample also belongs to another study, concerning T cells of mothers and their children.

Material for sequencing was blood. These receptors were collected from a girl aged 2 to 10 in good health.

The gene calls are TRBV20-1 and TRBJ2-3, with TRBD2 identical over 11 bases. V was pared by 6 bases and J by 0 bases, with 11 bases of the junction left unmatched. This CDR3 region has 17 residues. CDR1 and CDR2 (germline): DFQATT, SNEGSKA (reference sequence). CDR3 DNA: TGCAGTGCGAACCGACTAGCGGGGCTTACAAGCACAGATACGCAGTATTTT. Its protein product is CSANRLAGLTSTDTQYF.

This clonotype was recorded a few times. V and J are TRBV3-1 and TRBJ2-7; a possible D gene is TRBD1 (5 bases). Trimming pared 4 bases from V and 4 bases from J, leaving 20 bases between. Germline loops: CDR1 LGHDT, CDR2 YNNKEL (reference sequence). The CDR3 loop spans 16 amino acids. The CDR3 loop is CASSPINDRVQYEQYF. Here the CDR3 DNA reads TGTGCCAGCAGCCCCATAAACGACAGAGTCCAGTACGAGCAGTACTTC.

Only a few counts were recorded for this clonotype. The CDR3 bases are TGTGCCAGCAGTGAAAGAGAGTGGGAGACCCAGTACTTC. Translating gives CASSEREWETQYF. This sequence joins TRBV12-3 or TRBV12-4 and TRBJ2-5, with unresolved D. Trimming cost V 5 bases and J 5 bases, with 12 bases left between them. The CDR3 is made up of 13 amino acids.

The table lists this clonotype with a few counts. This chain uses TRBV2 with TRBJ1-4; D is possibly TRBD1 (6 bases). The CDR3 contains 15 residues. Trimming took 3 bases from V and 7 from J, leaving 15 bases between them. Germline CDR1 and CDR2: SNHLY and FYNNEI. The DNA for the CDR3 is TGTGCCAGCAGTGAGCTCCCCCAAGGGGGTGAAAAACTGTTTTTT. Amino acids: CASSELPQGGEKLFF. Full variable domain (remainder filled in from reference TRBV2 and TRBJ1-4): EPEVTQTPSHQVTQMGQEVILRCVPISNHLYFYWYRQILGQKVEFLVSFYNNEISEKSEIFDDQFSVERPDGSNFTLKIRSTKLEDSAMYFCASSELPQGGEKLFFGSGTQLSVL.

The table lists this clonotype with many counts. The chain couples TRBV18 to TRBJ2-5; D unclear. The CDR3 has 14 amino acids. The germline CDR1 and CDR2 sequences are KGHSH and LQKENI. Trimming pared 3 bases from V and 2 bases from J, leaving 10 bases between. CDR3 residues: CASSPQHPQETQYF. In DNA, the CDR3 is TGTGCCAGCTCACCTCAGCACCCTCAAGAGACCCAGTACTTC.

This clonotype was seen more than once but under ten times. The rearrangement joins TRBV9 to TRBJ2-5, with a possible D match to TRBD1 (6 bases). V dropped 0 bases and J dropped 1 base, with 10 bases sitting between them. CDR1 is SGDLS and CDR2 is YYNGEE in the germline V gene. This CDR3 comprises 15 residues. CDR3 sequence reads: CASSVGGRGQETQYF. The DNA for the CDR3 is TGTGCCAGCAGCGTAGGAGGCAGGGGCCAAGAGACCCAGTACTTC.

The gene calls are TRBV7-8 and TRBJ2-1; D is unclear. Germline V lookup: CDR1 SGHVS, CDR2 FQNEAQ. The ends were cut back, 0 bases at V and 15 bases at J, with 15 bases in the middle. The length of the CDR3 is 13 residues. The CDR3 coding sequence is TGTGCCAGCAGCTTAGCCCCAATCGGCTCGTCGTTCTTC. This gives the protein CASSLAPIGSSFF.

V and J are TRBV7-2 and TRBJ1-1; 7 bases fit TRBD1. The CDR3 has 15 residues. Germline V gives CDR1 SGHTA, CDR2 FQGNSA. Trimming at V came to 5 bases and at J to 3 bases, leaving 9 bases not matched to a gene. In DNA form, the CDR3 reads TGTGCCAGCAGCCCCCAGGGGGGATCGTACACTGAAGCTTTCTTT. Its protein is CASSPQGGSYTEAFF.

This clonotype has only a few counts. The V and J genes are TRBV7-8 and TRBJ2-1; 11 nucleotides match TRBD2. In germline, CDR1 is SGHVS, CDR2 FQNEAQ. CDR3 length equals 16 residues. V lost 6 bases, J lost 5 bases, and 9 bases stayed unmatched. The CDR3 spells CASSRLAGTSHNEQFF. CDR3 coding DNA: TGTGCCAGCAGTCGACTAGCGGGGACTTCACACAATGAGCAGTTCTTC.

The chain carries TRBV9 and TRBJ2-3, with a possible D match to TRBD2 (5 bases). With 0 bases removed from V and 0 bases from J, the gap between germline ends came to 8 bases. Germline V gene data show CDR1 as SGDLS and CDR2 as YYNGEE. This CDR3 has 15 residues. The CDR3 loop is CASSVDGESTDTQYF. DNA for the CDR3: TGTGCCAGCAGCGTAGACGGGGAGAGCACAGATACGCAGTATTTT.

This clonotype has only a few counts. The junction and the germline gene differ at one end; a read error may be behind it. This sequence joins TRBV6-6 and TRBJ2-5; possibly TRBD1 for D (7 bases). This CDR3 has 14 residues. CDR1 and CDR2 from the germline V gene are MNHNY and SVGAGI (reference sequence). CDR3 sequence: CASSYRGREETRYF. As DNA, the CDR3 is TGTGCCAGCAGTTATAGGGGGCGGGAAGAGACCCGGTACTTC.

The chain is built from TRBV7-9 and TRBJ2-7; D ambiguous. Germline CDR1 SEHNR, CDR2 FQNEAQ (reference sequence). CDR3 length: 16 residues. Trimming took off 5 bases at V and 6 bases at J, with 23 bases between the two ends. The CDR3 bases are TGTGCCAGCAGCACCCAATTTGCGGTGGCAGGCAGCGAGCAGTACTTC. Amino acids: CASSTQFAVAGSEQYF.

This clonotype was observed at least ten times. The chain couples TRBV28 to TRBJ2-6; D uncertain. Trimming took off 8 bases at V and 0 bases at J, with 11 bases between the two ends. This CDR3 is 15 amino acids long. Germline CDR1 is MDHEN and CDR2 is SYDVKM. The CDR3 DNA reads as TGTGCCAGCTATGGCAGTCGCTCTGGGGCCAACGTCCTGACTTTC. It is translated as CASYGSRSGANVLTF.

The chain carries TRBV12-3 or TRBV12-4 and TRBJ2-1; maybe TRBD2 (6 bases). The CDR3 is 14 amino acids. V was trimmed by 5 bases and J by 3 bases, leaving 11 bases between them. CDR3 sequence reads: CASSPGTLYNEQFF. As DNA, the CDR3 is TGTGCCAGCAGTCCCGGGACTCTCTACAATGAGCAGTTCTTC.

This clonotype was picked up a small number of times. The gene calls are TRBV2 and TRBJ2-2; TRBD2 agrees at 8 bases. V lost 6 bases and J lost 2; bases outside the gene matches: 5. The CDR3 has 15 amino acids. CDR1 SNHLY and CDR2 FYNNEI come from the germline V gene. The DNA of the CDR3 is TGTGCCAGCAGCAAGGGACTAGATAACACCGGGGAGCTGTTTTTT. It yields the protein CASSKGLDNTGELFF.

The J gene is TRBJ2-7, the V gene TRBV20-1; tentative D call: TRBD2 (6 bases). Trimming stripped 3 bases from V and 6 bases from J, with 24 bases between. The CDR3 runs 16 residues. Germline V gives CDR1 DFQATT, CDR2 SNEGSKA (reference sequence). CDR3: CSASGSLGTAGIEQYF. CDR3 DNA: TGCAGTGCTAGCGGTAGTCTAGGGACTGCCGGGATCGAGCAGTACTTC.

The V gene is TRBV29-1, the J gene TRBJ2-4; no definite D call. CDR1 is SQVTM, CDR2 ANQGSEA, per germline. V was trimmed by 5 bases and J by 3 bases, leaving 11 bases between them. The CDR3 contains 13 residues. The CDR3 spells CSVSLRGKNIQYF. The DNA for the CDR3 is TGCAGCGTTTCCCTTCGAGGCAAAAACATTCAGTACTTC.